Listed below are T cell receptor beta chains from one sample, sequenced in a study of beta chain features in type 1 diabetes. Clones were sequenced by immunoSEQ multiplex PCR, and TCRdb holds only the in-frame ones, with some missing. This table holds 450,000 or so clones, 9.5% to 12% found once. Material for sequencing was naive CD4+ T cells from blood. The source is a woman younger than 30 in good health. The CDR3 runs from the conserved cysteine through the conserved F or W. The order of the fields is J gene, V gene, D gene, CDR3 length, clone size, CDR3 protein, CDR3 DNA. D genes are given only for firm matches. Only part of the rows carry a size: once, few, many, or a class if the clone is expanded.

j_call: TRBJ1-1; v_call: TRBV5-6; d_call: .; cdr3_length: 13; clone_size: .; cdr3_aa: CASSWDKRSEAFF; cdr3_nt: TGTGCCAGCAGCTGGGACAAAAGGTCTGAAGCTTTCTTT
j_call: TRBJ2-5; v_call: TRBV6-6; d_call: .; cdr3_length: 14; clone_size: .; cdr3_aa: CASTSRQAQETQYF; cdr3_nt: TGTGCCAGCACCTCTCGACAGGCTCAAGAGACCCAGTACTTC
j_call: TRBJ2-3; v_call: TRBV18; d_call: .; cdr3_length: 12; clone_size: .; cdr3_aa: CASSPLLDTQYF; cdr3_nt: TGTGCCAGCTCACCACTTTTAGATACGCAGTATTTT
j_call: TRBJ1-1; v_call: TRBV27; d_call: TRBD1; cdr3_length: 14; clone_size: few; cdr3_aa: CASSWGDRNTEAFF; cdr3_nt: TGTGCCAGCAGTTGGGGGGACAGGAACACTGAAGCTTTCTTT
j_call: TRBJ1-1; v_call: TRBV9; d_call: .; cdr3_length: 13; clone_size: .; cdr3_aa: CASSLRPNTEAFF; cdr3_nt: TGTGCCAGCAGCCTTAGGCCGAACACTGAAGCTTTCTTT
j_call: TRBJ2-1; v_call: TRBV19; d_call: TRBD1; cdr3_length: 20; clone_size: .; cdr3_aa: CASRQMPGTGTLTSYNEQFF; cdr3_nt: TGTGCCAGTAGACAAATGCCCGGGACAGGGACACTTACCTCCTACAATGAGCAGTTCTTC
j_call: TRBJ2-1; v_call: TRBV19; d_call: .; cdr3_length: 13; clone_size: .; cdr3_aa: CASSIPGYNEQFF; cdr3_nt: TGTGCCAGTAGTATACCTGGTTACAATGAGCAGTTCTTC
j_call: TRBJ2-7; v_call: TRBV4-3; d_call: .; cdr3_length: 16; clone_size: .; cdr3_aa: CASSQDPRALSYEQYF; cdr3_nt: TGCGCCAGCAGCCAAGACCCCCGGGCCCTCTCCTACGAGCAGTACTTC
j_call: TRBJ2-7; v_call: TRBV2; d_call: .; cdr3_length: 13; clone_size: .; cdr3_aa: CASSEHGTYEQYF; cdr3_nt: TGTGCCAGCAGTGAACACGGGACGTACGAGCAGTACTTC
j_call: TRBJ1-4; v_call: TRBV29-1; d_call: .; cdr3_length: 14; clone_size: .; cdr3_aa: CSVGRGGTNEKLFF; cdr3_nt: TGCAGCGTTGGGCGAGGAGGGACTAATGAAAAACTGTTTTTT
j_call: TRBJ2-7; v_call: TRBV7-6; d_call: TRBD1; cdr3_length: 13; clone_size: .; cdr3_aa: CASSSGQTHEQYF; cdr3_nt: TGTGCCAGCAGCTCGGGACAGACTCACGAGCAGTACTTC
j_call: TRBJ2-4; v_call: TRBV23-1; d_call: .; cdr3_length: 14; clone_size: .; cdr3_aa: CASSQRAAKNIQYF; cdr3_nt: TGCGCCAGCAGTCAGCGGGCGGCCAAAAACATTCAGTACTTC
j_call: TRBJ2-7; v_call: TRBV25-1; d_call: .; cdr3_length: 15; clone_size: few; cdr3_aa: CASSERAGGTYEQYF; cdr3_nt: TGTGCCAGCAGTGAACGTGCCGGGGGAACCTACGAGCAGTACTTC
j_call: TRBJ2-1; v_call: TRBV4-3; d_call: .; cdr3_length: 13; clone_size: once; cdr3_aa: CASSPTRRNEQFF; cdr3_nt: TGCGCCAGCAGCCCCACCCGGAGGAATGAGCAGTTCTTC
j_call: TRBJ2-5; v_call: TRBV6-5; d_call: TRBD1; cdr3_length: 15; clone_size: .; cdr3_aa: CASSSSPGGLETQYF; cdr3_nt: TGTGCCAGCAGTTCGTCCCCAGGGGGCTTGGAGACCCAGTACTTC
j_call: TRBJ2-6; v_call: TRBV27; d_call: .; cdr3_length: 13; clone_size: .; cdr3_aa: CASTPSGANVLTF; cdr3_nt: TGTGCCAGTACCCCGTCAGGGGCCAACGTCCTGACTTTC
j_call: TRBJ2-7; v_call: TRBV4-3; d_call: .; cdr3_length: 14; clone_size: few; cdr3_aa: CASSQDVHTYEQYF; cdr3_nt: TGCGCCAGCAGCCAAGACGTCCACACCTACGAGCAGTACTTC
j_call: TRBJ2-5; v_call: TRBV29-1; d_call: .; cdr3_length: 14; clone_size: few; cdr3_aa: CSVVTAGPGETQYF; cdr3_nt: TGCAGCGTTGTAACCGCCGGGCCCGGGGAGACCCAGTACTTC
j_call: TRBJ1-3; v_call: TRBV30; d_call: .; cdr3_length: 13; clone_size: .; cdr3_aa: CAGGRSSGNTIYF; cdr3_nt: TGTGCCGGGGGACGAAGCTCTGGAAACACCATATATTTT
j_call: TRBJ2-4; v_call: TRBV7-3; d_call: .; cdr3_length: 14; clone_size: .; cdr3_aa: CASSLAGEHSIQYF; cdr3_nt: TGTGCCAGCAGCTTAGCTGGGGAGCATTCCATTCAGTACTTC
j_call: TRBJ2-5; v_call: TRBV7-2; d_call: .; cdr3_length: 14; clone_size: few; cdr3_aa: CASSGGGPQETQYF; cdr3_nt: TGTGCCAGCAGCGGAGGGGGTCCTCAAGAGACCCAGTACTTC
j_call: TRBJ2-1; v_call: TRBV6-4; d_call: TRBD2; cdr3_length: 16; clone_size: few; cdr3_aa: CASSDSTSGGANEQFF; cdr3_nt: TGTGCCAGCAGTGACTCGACTAGCGGGGGGGCCAATGAGCAGTTCTTC